The entry below describes one TCR beta chain. What it binds is not known. Mismatch with germline at one junction end may stem from a read error. CDR3 length: 15 residues. Germline V gives CDR1 MDHEN, CDR2 SYDVKM. TCRdb re-analysed the multiplex PCR reads in MiXCR, keeping a single row per CDR3 protein. The profile shows around 130,000 distinct CDR3 sequences, just under 20% of them singletons. Breast cancer patients provided tissue from their axillary draining lymph nodes. The sample is drawn from a study of breast tumors, draining lymph nodes, adjacent tissues. Findings and caveats of the study: Tumor and nontumor repertoires were significantly more similar in luminal-like than in basal-like breast cancer. The data were judged consistent with most tumor T cells coming from lymph node and expanding in tumor. Tumor T cell lymph node origin was a supported hypothesis, not proven.

The chain is built from TRBV28 and TRBJ1-3; perhaps TRBD1 as D (6 bases). What was sequenced was axillary lymph node tissue. This TCR came from a female donor with breast cancer. Some clones in this sample may be carry-over from other donors' samples. Here the CDR3 DNA reads TGTGCCAGCAGACGCGCAGGGGCCTCTGGAAGCACCATATATTTT. Amino acids: CASRRAGASGSTIYF. The entire variable domain, with the rest obtained from reference TRBV28 and TRBJ1-3, is as follows: DVKVTQSSRYLVKRTGEKVFLECVQDMDHENMFWYRQDPGLGLRLIYFSYDVKMKEKGDIPEGYSVSREKKERFSLILESASTNQTSMYLCASRRAGASGSTIYFGEGSWLTVV.